What follows are 11 T cell receptor beta chains derived from one specimen sequenced in a study of cytomegalovirus exposure and HLA in healthy donors. TCRdb's copy holds only in-frame clones and misses some; the assay was immunoSEQ multiplex PCR. This sample has roughly 130,000 clones, with roughly 86% found just once. Source material: PBMCs. These receptors were taken from a man younger than 40 in good health and CMV-seronegative.

This clone was detected ten times or more. The chain couples TRBV6-5 to TRBJ2-7; 11 nucleotides agree with TRBD2. CDR1 MNHEY and CDR2 SVGAGI come from the germline V gene. The V segment lost 0 bases and the J segment 2 bases; nucleotides outside the gene matches: 0. This CDR3 is built from 15 residues. CDR3 protein: CASSYSSGGAYEQYF. The CDR3 DNA reads as TGTGCCAGCAGTTACTCTAGCGGGGGGGCCTACGAGCAGTACTTC.

The rearrangement links TRBV4-3 to TRBJ1-2, with D possibly being TRBD1 (5 bases). V lost 1 base and J lost 8, with 8 bases in between. This CDR3 is 12 amino acids long. The germline V gene has CDR1 LGHNA and CDR2 YSLEER. CDR3 sequence reads: CASSQGEGGYTF. The CDR3 region has the DNA TGCGCCAGCAGCCAAGGGGAGGGGGGCTACACCTTC.

V gene TRBV18 combines with J gene TRBJ2-1, with 8 bases identical to TRBD2. Germline V lookup: CDR1 KGHSH, CDR2 LQKENI. J lost 6 bases, V lost 4 bases, and 11 bases had no gene match. The CDR3 is made up of 16 amino acids. The CDR3 sequence: CASSRPGGASGNEQFF. The CDR3 DNA reads TGTGCCAGCTCACGTCCCGGGGGGGCCTCGGGCAATGAGCAGTTCTTC.

This chain links TRBV19 with TRBJ1-5; D may be TRBD1 (5 bases). Trimming removed 6 bases at V and 7 bases at J, with 10 bases between. The CDR3 has 12 residues. CDR1 and CDR2 (germline): LNHDA, SQIVND (reference sequence). In DNA form, the CDR3 reads TGTGCCAGTAGAATCGGGGGACAGCCCCAGCATTTT. Translation gives CASRIGGQPQHF.

The chain uses TRBV5-1 and TRBJ2-5; 7 nucleotides align to TRBD1. Germline assignment: CDR1 SGHRS and CDR2 YFSETQ. J lost 1 base, V lost 0 bases, and 6 bases had no gene match. The CDR3 loop spans 16 amino acids. The CDR3 region is CASSLVGTAFQETQYF. The CDR3 DNA reads TGCGCCAGCAGCTTGGTAGGGACAGCTTTCCAAGAGACCCAGTACTTC.

Only one count was recorded for this clone. The CDR3 reads CASSLGGYSNQPQHF. The CDR3 coding sequence is TGTGCCAGCAGTTTGGGGGGGTATAGCAATCAGCCCCAGCATTTT. The genes are TRBV27 and TRBJ1-5; the D gene is possibly TRBD1 (5 bases). This CDR3 is built from 15 residues. Trimming pared 3 bases from V and 0 bases from J, leaving 9 bases between. Germline CDR1 MNHEY, CDR2 SMNVEV (reference sequence).

The chain uses TRBV29-1 and TRBJ2-1; TRBD1 aligns across 8 bases. The CDR3 covers 14 residues. Trimming removed 8 bases from V and 6 bases from J; junction bases left unmatched: 12. Germline lookup yields CDR1 SQVTM and CDR2 ANQGSEA. The CDR3 DNA is TGCAGCCAATCTCCTTCAGGGGGCTTCAATGAGCAGTTCTTC. It yields the protein CSQSPSGGFNEQFF.

The gene calls are TRBV15 and TRBJ2-7; TRBD1 is a possible D gene (6 bases). This CDR3 comprises 15 residues. Trimming pared 0 bases from V and 3 bases from J, leaving 12 bases between. Germline CDR1 LNHNV, CDR2 YYDKDF (reference sequence). In DNA, the CDR3 is TGTGCCACCAGCAGAGATTTACACAGGGACTACGAGCAGTACTTC. It encodes CATSRDLHRDYEQYF.

The J gene is TRBJ2-7, the V gene TRBV21-1; the table assigns TRBD1, which was not confirmed against the DNA. TRBV21-1 is annotated as a pseudogene. CDR3 length equals 15 residues. CDR3 DNA sequence: TGTGCCAGCAGCAAAGTACAGGTGTTGTCCTACGAGCAGTACTTC. Translated: CASSKVQVLSYEQYF.

The genes are TRBV2 and TRBJ2-5, with 12 bases aligning to TRBD2. V was clipped by 10 bases and J by 5 bases; unmatched bases: 11. This CDR3 contains 15 residues. The V gene's germline CDR1 is SNHLY and CDR2 FYNNEI. The CDR3 region is CAISTGTSGRETQYF. Here the CDR3 DNA reads TGTGCCATCTCCACCGGGACTAGCGGGCGTGAGACCCAGTACTTC.

The chain couples TRBV5-1 to TRBJ1-4, with TRBD1 identical over 9 bases. Germline lookup yields CDR1 SGHRS and CDR2 YFSETQ. CDR3 length: 14 amino acids. The trim removed 4 bases at V and 6 bases at J, leaving 4 bases unmatched. In DNA, the CDR3 is TGCGCCAGCAGCCCGGGACAGGGACATGAAAAACTGTTTTTT. Translation: CASSPGQGHEKLFF.